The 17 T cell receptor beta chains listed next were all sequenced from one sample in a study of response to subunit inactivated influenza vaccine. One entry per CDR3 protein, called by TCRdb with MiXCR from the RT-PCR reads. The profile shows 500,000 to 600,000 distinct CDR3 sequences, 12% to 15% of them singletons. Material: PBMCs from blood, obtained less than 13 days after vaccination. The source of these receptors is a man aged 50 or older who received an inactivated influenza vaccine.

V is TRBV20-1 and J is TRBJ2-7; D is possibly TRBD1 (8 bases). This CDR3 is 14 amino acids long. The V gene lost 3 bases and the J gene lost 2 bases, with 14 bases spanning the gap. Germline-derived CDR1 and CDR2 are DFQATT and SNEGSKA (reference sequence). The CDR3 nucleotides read TGCAGTGCTAGGGGGGGGACAGGAGCCTACGAGCAGTACTTC. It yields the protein CSARGGTGAYEQYF.

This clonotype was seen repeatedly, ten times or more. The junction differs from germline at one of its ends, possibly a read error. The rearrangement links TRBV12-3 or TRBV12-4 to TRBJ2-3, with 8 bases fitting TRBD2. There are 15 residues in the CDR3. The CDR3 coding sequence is TGTGCCAGCAGTCTAGCGGGTTTCTCCACAGATACGCAGTATTTT. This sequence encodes CASSLAGFSTDTQYF.

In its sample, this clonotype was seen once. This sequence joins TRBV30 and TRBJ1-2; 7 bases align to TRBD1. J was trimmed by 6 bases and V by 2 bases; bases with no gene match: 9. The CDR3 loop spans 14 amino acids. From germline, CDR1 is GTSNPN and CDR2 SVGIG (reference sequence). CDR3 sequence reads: CAWSLVTGSHGYTF. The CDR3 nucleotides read TGTGCCTGGAGTTTGGTGACAGGGAGTCATGGCTACACCTTC.

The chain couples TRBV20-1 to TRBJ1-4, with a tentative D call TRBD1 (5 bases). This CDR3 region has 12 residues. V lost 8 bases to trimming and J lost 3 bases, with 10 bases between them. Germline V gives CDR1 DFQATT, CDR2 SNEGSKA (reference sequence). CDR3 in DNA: TGCAGTTCCAGGGTATCTAATGAAAAACTGTTTTTT. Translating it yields CSSRVSNEKLFF.

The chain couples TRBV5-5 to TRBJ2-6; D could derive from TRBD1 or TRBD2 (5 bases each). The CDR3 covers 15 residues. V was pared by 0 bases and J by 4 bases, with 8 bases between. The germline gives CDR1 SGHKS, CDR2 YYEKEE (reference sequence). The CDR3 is CASSLAGDGANVLTF. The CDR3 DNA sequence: TGTGCCAGCAGCTTGGCCGGGGACGGGGCCAACGTCCTGACTTTC.

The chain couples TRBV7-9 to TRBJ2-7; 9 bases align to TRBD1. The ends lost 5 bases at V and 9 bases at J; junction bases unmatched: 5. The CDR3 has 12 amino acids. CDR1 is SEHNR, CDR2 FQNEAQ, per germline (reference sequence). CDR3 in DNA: TGTGCCAGCAGCGTGACAGGGGGAACGCAGTACTTC. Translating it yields CASSVTGGTQYF. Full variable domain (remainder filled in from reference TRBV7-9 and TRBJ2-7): DTGVSQNPRHKITKRGQNVTFRCDPISEHNRLYWYRQTLGQGPEFLTYFQNEAQLEKSRLLSDRFSAERPKGSFSTLEIQRTEQGDSAMYLCASSVTGGTQYFGPGTRLTVT.

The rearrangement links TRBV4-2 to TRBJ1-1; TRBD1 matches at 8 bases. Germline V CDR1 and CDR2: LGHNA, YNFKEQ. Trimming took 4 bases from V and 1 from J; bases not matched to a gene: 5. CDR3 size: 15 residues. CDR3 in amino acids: CASSPPGQGNTEAFF. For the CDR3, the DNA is TGTGCCAGCAGCCCCCCAGGACAGGGGAACACTGAAGCTTTCTTT.

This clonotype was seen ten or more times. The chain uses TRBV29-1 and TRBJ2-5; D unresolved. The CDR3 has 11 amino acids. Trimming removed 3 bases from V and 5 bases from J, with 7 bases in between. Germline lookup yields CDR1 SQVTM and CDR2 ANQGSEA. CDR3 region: CSVDSAETQYF. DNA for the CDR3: TGCAGCGTTGACTCAGCGGAGACCCAGTACTTC.

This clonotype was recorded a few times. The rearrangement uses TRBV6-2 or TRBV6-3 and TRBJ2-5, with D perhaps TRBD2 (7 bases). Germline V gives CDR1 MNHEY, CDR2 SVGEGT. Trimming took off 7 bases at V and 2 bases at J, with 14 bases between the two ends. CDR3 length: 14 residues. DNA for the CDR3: TGTGCCAGCAACCTACAGGGAGGGCAAGAGACCCAGTACTTC. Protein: CASNLQGGQETQYF.

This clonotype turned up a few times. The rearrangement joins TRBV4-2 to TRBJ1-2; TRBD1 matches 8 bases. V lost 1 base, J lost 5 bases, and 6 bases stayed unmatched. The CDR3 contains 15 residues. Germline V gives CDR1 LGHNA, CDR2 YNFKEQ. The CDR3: CASSQGGQAGYGYTF. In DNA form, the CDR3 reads TGTGCCAGCAGCCAAGGGGGACAGGCCGGGTATGGCTACACCTTC.

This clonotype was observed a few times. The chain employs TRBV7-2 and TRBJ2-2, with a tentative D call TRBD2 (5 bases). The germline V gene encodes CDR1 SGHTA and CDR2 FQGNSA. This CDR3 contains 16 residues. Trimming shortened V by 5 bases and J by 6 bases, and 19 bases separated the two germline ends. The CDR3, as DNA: TGTGCCAGCAGCATGGGTAGCGCACTCCCTTCCGGGGAGCTGTTTTTT. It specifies CASSMGSALPSGELFF.

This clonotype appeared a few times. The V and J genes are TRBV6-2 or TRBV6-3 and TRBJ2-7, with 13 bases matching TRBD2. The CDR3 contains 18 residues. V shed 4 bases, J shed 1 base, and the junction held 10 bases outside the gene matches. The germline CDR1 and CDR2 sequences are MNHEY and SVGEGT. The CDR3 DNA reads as TGTGCCAGCAGTTCCCTGGGACTAGCGGGAATAGAATCCTACGAGCAGTACTTC. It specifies CASSSLGLAGIESYEQYF.

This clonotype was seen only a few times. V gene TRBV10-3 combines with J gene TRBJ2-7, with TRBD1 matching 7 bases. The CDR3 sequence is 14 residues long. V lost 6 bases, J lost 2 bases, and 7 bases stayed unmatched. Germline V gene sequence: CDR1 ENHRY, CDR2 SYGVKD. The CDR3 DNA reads TGTGCCATCAGCGGGGTAAGGGGGCCCTACGAGCAGTACTTC. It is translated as CAISGVRGPYEQYF.

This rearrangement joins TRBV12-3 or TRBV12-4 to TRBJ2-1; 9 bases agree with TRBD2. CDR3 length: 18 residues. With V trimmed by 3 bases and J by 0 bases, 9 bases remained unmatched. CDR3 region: CASSFPVVAGASYNEQFF. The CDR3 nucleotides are TGTGCCAGCAGTTTCCCTGTAGTAGCGGGGGCCTCCTACAATGAGCAGTTCTTC.

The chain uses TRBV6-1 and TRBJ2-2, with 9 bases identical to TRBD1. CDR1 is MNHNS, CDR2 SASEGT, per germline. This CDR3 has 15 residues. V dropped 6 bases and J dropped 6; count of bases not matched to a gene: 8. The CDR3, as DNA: TGTGCCAGCAGCCAGCCGGGACAGGGTCCCGGGGAGCTGTTTTTT. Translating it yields CASSQPGQGPGELFF.

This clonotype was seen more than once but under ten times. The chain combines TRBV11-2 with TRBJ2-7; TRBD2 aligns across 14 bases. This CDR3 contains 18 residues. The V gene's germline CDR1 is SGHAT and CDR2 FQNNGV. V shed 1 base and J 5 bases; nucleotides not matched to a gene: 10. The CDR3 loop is CASSLVPGLAGVGDEQYF. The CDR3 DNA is TGTGCCAGCAGCTTAGTTCCGGGACTAGCGGGAGTAGGCGACGAGCAGTACTTC.

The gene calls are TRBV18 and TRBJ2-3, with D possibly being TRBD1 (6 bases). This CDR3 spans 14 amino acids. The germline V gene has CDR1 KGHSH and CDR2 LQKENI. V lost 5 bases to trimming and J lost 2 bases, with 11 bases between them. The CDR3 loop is CASSFGQNTDTQYF. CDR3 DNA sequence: TGTGCCAGCTCATTTGGACAGAACACAGATACGCAGTATTTT.